Listed here are 23 T cell receptor beta chains from one sample, sequenced in a study of shared clonotypes between healthy human individuals. Naive CD8 cells were CD45RO-negative, positively selected for CCR7, excluding terminally differentiated effector memory CD45RA+ cells. This table comes from immunoSEQ multiplex PCR, and its TCRdb copy is limited to in-frame clones, with some not included. The sample yields about 2 million clones, about 94% seen once. Input material: naive CD8+ T cells sorted from blood. Every receptor here comes from a man between 18 and 35 years old in good health.

The gene calls are TRBV9 and TRBJ1-2, with D unclear. Trimming stripped 3 bases from V and 9 bases from J, with 18 bases between. The CDR3 has 14 amino acids. The germline V gene has CDR1 SGDLS and CDR2 YYNGEE. In DNA form, the CDR3 reads TGTGCCAGCAGCGCAAACGATTCCCCCAGGCGCTACACCTTC. Translation: CASSANDSPRRYTF.

The chain joins TRBV7-9 to TRBJ1-2; TRBD1 agrees at 7 bases. Germline CDR1 reads SEHNR; CDR2 reads FQNEAQ (reference sequence). The CDR3 runs to 17 residues. Trimming cost V 4 bases and J 0 bases; bases outside gene matches: 11. The CDR3 DNA sequence: TGTGCCAGCAGCTCGGACAGGCCTCTCCGAGCTAACTATGGCTACACCTTC. Its protein product is CASSSDRPLRANYGYTF.

The chain couples TRBV9 to TRBJ2-7; 14 nucleotides align to TRBD2. Per germline, CDR1 SGDLS and CDR2 YYNGEE. The CDR3 covers 16 residues. Trimming cost V 4 bases and J 0 bases; bases outside gene matches: 3. This CDR3 is CASSPGTSGSSYEQYF. The CDR3 DNA reads TGTGCCAGCAGCCCAGGGACTAGCGGGAGCTCCTACGAGCAGTACTTC.

The chain joins TRBV10-3 to TRBJ2-1; no clear D gene. Germline V gives CDR1 ENHRY, CDR2 SYGVKD. The CDR3 loop spans 16 amino acids. Trimming pared 3 bases from V and 0 bases from J, leaving 12 bases between. In DNA form, the CDR3 reads TGTGCCATCAGTGAAGGGTATGGGGACTCCTACAATGAGCAGTTCTTC. Its protein product is CAISEGYGDSYNEQFF.

The chain has TRBV7-2 and TRBJ2-7; D is perhaps TRBD2 (6 bases). Looked up from germline, CDR1 is SGHTA and CDR2 is FQGNSA. The CDR3 loop spans 14 amino acids. The V gene lost 4 bases and the J gene lost 3 bases, with 13 bases spanning the gap. This CDR3 reads CASSWDLRFYEQYF. The CDR3, as DNA: TGTGCCAGCAGCTGGGACTTACGCTTCTACGAGCAGTACTTC.

The V gene is TRBV7-9, the J gene TRBJ2-1; D is unresolved. V lost 1 base and J lost 9, with 13 bases in between. The CDR3 is made up of 14 amino acids. Per the germline V gene, CDR1 is SEHNR and CDR2 is FQNEAQ (reference sequence). The CDR3 DNA sequence: TGTGCCAGCAGCTTAGTAGGCCCGGTCGGTGAGCAGTTCTTC. Protein product: CASSLVGPVGEQFF.

V and J are TRBV4-3 and TRBJ2-7, with a weak D call TRBD1 (5 bases). The CDR3 consists of 12 residues. The germline CDR1 and CDR2 sequences are LGHNA and YSLEER. V was trimmed by 5 bases and J by 4 bases, leaving 9 bases between them. The CDR3: CASSRAGYEQYF. In DNA, the CDR3 is TGCGCCAGCAGCAGGGCAGGGTACGAGCAGTACTTC.

In the case of this clone: The sample carries other DNA sequences with the same CDR3. This CDR3 reads CASSRLTGEGYEQYF. The CDR3 DNA reads TGCGCCAGCAGCCGCTTGACAGGGGAAGGCTACGAGCAGTACTTC. The chain combines TRBV4-3 with TRBJ2-7, with 8 bases identical to TRBD1. This CDR3 has 15 residues. Germline V lookup: CDR1 LGHNA, CDR2 YSLEER. Trimming removed 4 bases from V and 3 bases from J; junction bases left unmatched: 8.

The J gene is TRBJ2-3, the V gene TRBV2; no firm D call. This CDR3 comprises 13 residues. The V end lost 6 bases, the J end lost 1 base, and 8 bases lay between the germline ends. CDR1 is SNHLY and CDR2 is FYNNEI in the germline V gene. As DNA, the CDR3 is TGTGCCAGCAGCGCGTCCCGCACAGATACGCAGTATTTT. Translating gives CASSASRTDTQYF.

The chain recombines TRBV5-4 with TRBJ2-3, with D unclear. The V gene's germline CDR1 is SGHNT and CDR2 YYREEE (reference sequence). V lost 2 bases to trimming and J lost 6 bases, with 7 bases between them. This CDR3 comprises 12 residues. In nucleotides, the CDR3 is TGTGCCAGCAGCTTAATAGGGGATACGCAGTATTTT. Translation: CASSLIGDTQYF.

V usage is TRBV7-6 and J usage is TRBJ2-7; maybe TRBD2 (6 bases). Per the germline V gene, CDR1 is SGHVS and CDR2 is FNYEAQ. Trimming took off 5 bases at V and 3 bases at J, with 17 bases between the two ends. The CDR3 has 15 residues. The CDR3 DNA follows: TGTGCCAGCAGCCCCCGAGGGGCGGGGTACTACGAGCAGTACTTC. This sequence encodes CASSPRGAGYYEQYF.

A word on this clone: Other nucleotide sequences from this sample produce the same CDR3. The chain has TRBV7-2 and TRBJ2-7; 8 nucleotides align to TRBD2. The V gene end was trimmed by 5 bases and the J gene end by 2 bases; junction bases not matched to a gene: 5. The CDR3 loop spans 14 amino acids. CDR1 is SGHTA and CDR2 is FQGNSA in the germline V gene. Here the CDR3 reads CASSSGGLTYEQYF. The CDR3 DNA reads as TGTGCCAGCAGCAGCGGGGGACTCACCTACGAGCAGTACTTC.

The genes are TRBV5-6 and TRBJ1-1; D remains unclear. Per the germline V gene, CDR1 is SGHDT and CDR2 is YYEEEE. V lost 0 bases and J lost 6, with 9 bases in between. The CDR3 is 13 amino acids. This chain's CDR3 is CASSLGEGAEAFF. The CDR3, as DNA: TGTGCCAGCAGCTTGGGGGAGGGTGCTGAAGCTTTCTTT.

A single count supports this clone. The V call is TRBV6-5, the J call TRBJ2-6, with D possibly being TRBD1 (6 bases). Germline V gene data show CDR1 as MNHEY and CDR2 as SVGAGI. CDR3 length equals 15 residues. V lost 5 bases and J lost 1, with 9 bases in between. The CDR3: CASSPDRSGANVLTF. The CDR3 DNA is TGTGCCAGCAGTCCAGACAGGTCTGGGGCCAACGTCCTGACTTTC.

The chain couples TRBV7-9 to TRBJ1-2; 7 bases align to TRBD1. After removal of 5 bases from V and 1 base from J, the junction contained 19 bases not matched to a gene. Looked up from germline, CDR1 is SEHNR and CDR2 is FQNEAQ (reference sequence). This CDR3 comprises 19 residues. CDR3 amino acids: CASSGEESGQQKFNYGYTF. In DNA form, the CDR3 reads TGTGCCAGCAGCGGAGAGGAATCGGGACAGCAAAAGTTTAACTATGGCTACACCTTC.

This chain uses TRBV5-4 with TRBJ2-7, with D unresolved. V shed 4 bases and J shed 0 bases, with 8 bases lying between them. CDR1 and CDR2 from the germline V gene are SGHNT and YYREEE (reference sequence). The CDR3 totals 13 residues. The CDR3: CASSPASSYEQYF. The CDR3 nucleotides are TGTGCCAGCAGCCCCGCGTCCTCCTACGAGCAGTACTTC.

This sequence joins TRBV5-6 and TRBJ2-1, with 7 bases fitting TRBD2. The CDR3 is 16 residues long. After removal of 3 bases from V and 5 bases from J, the junction contained 11 bases not matched to a gene. Germline V gives CDR1 SGHDT, CDR2 YYEEEE. The CDR3 DNA follows: TGTGCCAGCAGCTCCAGACGGGGGGACTGGAACAATGAGCAGTTCTTC. Translation: CASSSRRGDWNNEQFF.

The V gene is TRBV29-1, the J gene TRBJ2-3, with 8 bases aligning to TRBD2. Germline V gene sequence: CDR1 SQVTM, CDR2 ANQGSEA. V lost 6 bases to trimming and J lost 1 base; unmatched junction nucleotides: 12. This CDR3 comprises 16 residues. CDR3 coding DNA: TGCAGCGTGGGGGGCGAAGCGGGGGTCGGCACAGATACGCAGTATTTT. Its protein is CSVGGEAGVGTDTQYF.

This clone has only one observation. V usage is TRBV27 and J usage is TRBJ2-1, with D maybe TRBD2 (6 bases). The CDR3 loop spans 13 amino acids. Germline V CDR1 and CDR2: MNHEY, SMNVEV (reference sequence). The V end was cut by 3 bases, the J end by 16 bases, with 19 bases between. The CDR3 nucleotides read TGTGCCAGCAGTTTTTTCCTCGGCGGGAAGTGTTTCTTC. Translated: CASSFFLGGKCFF.

The rearrangement uses TRBV19 and TRBJ2-5; perhaps TRBD2 as D (6 bases). The CDR3 is 14 amino acids. The V end lost 3 bases, the J end lost 0 bases, and 8 bases lay between the germline ends. Germline V gene lookup returns CDR1 LNHDA and CDR2 SQIVND (reference sequence). The DNA of the CDR3 is TGTGCCAGTAGTATGGGCGGGAACCAAGAGACCCAGTACTTC. Its translation: CASSMGGNQETQYF.

The chain employs TRBV10-1 and TRBJ2-7; D uncertain. V was trimmed by 0 bases and J by 3 bases, leaving 12 bases between them. Germline V gene lookup returns CDR1 WNHNN and CDR2 SYGVQD (reference sequence). The CDR3 length is 15 residues. The CDR3 sequence is CASSESPESNYEQYF. The CDR3, as DNA: TGCGCCAGCAGTGAGTCTCCTGAGTCGAACTACGAGCAGTACTTC.

The gene calls are TRBV9 and TRBJ2-1; D unresolved. The CDR3 loop spans 13 amino acids. Germline V gene sequence: CDR1 SGDLS, CDR2 YYNGEE. Trimming cost V 0 bases and J 6 bases, with 7 bases left between them. The CDR3 DNA reads as TGTGCCAGCAGCGTAGGAACGCCCAATGAGCAGTTCTTC. Its protein is CASSVGTPNEQFF. Full variable domain (rest looked up from reference TRBV9 and TRBJ2-1): DSGVTQTPKHLITATGQRVTLRCSPRSGDLSVYWYQQSLDQGLQFLIQYYNGEERAKGNILERFSAQQFPDLHSELNLSSLELGDSALYFCASSVGTPNEQFFGPGTRLTVL.

The chain recombines TRBV13 with TRBJ1-1, with D possibly being TRBD1 (6 bases). CDR1 and CDR2 (germline): PRHDT, FYEKMQ (reference sequence). The CDR3 is 16 residues long. Trimming took 5 bases from V and 1 from J, leaving 17 bases between them. In DNA, the CDR3 is TGTGCCAGCAGCCCTCTCGTGGGACACAAGAACACTGAAGCTTTCTTT. Its translation: CASSPLVGHKNTEAFF. The variable domain in full, with the rest retrieved from reference TRBV13 and TRBJ1-1, is AAGVIQSPRHLIKEKRETATLKCYPIPRHDTVYWYQQGPGQDPQFLISFYEKMQSDKGSIPDRFSAQQFSDYHSELNMSSLELGDSALYFCASSPLVGHKNTEAFFGQGTRLTVV.